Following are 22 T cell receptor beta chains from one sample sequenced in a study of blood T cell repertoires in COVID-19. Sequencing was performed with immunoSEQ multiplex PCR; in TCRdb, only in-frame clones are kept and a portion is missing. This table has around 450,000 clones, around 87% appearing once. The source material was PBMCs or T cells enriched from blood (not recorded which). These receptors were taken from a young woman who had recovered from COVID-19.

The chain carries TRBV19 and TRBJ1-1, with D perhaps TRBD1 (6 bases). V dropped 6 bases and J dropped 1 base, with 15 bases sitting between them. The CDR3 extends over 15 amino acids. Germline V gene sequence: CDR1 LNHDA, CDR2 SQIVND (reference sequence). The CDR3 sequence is CASSPIEDRNTEAFF. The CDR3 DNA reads TGTGCCAGTAGCCCAATTGAGGACAGGAACACTGAAGCTTTCTTT.

CDR3 nucleotide sequence: TGTGCCAGCAAGGGGCTCAGGGAGGCCGAGCAGTACTTC. This codes for CASKGLREAEQYF. The chain combines TRBV27 with TRBJ2-7, with D tentatively TRBD2 (6 bases). The CDR3 is made up of 13 amino acids. CDR1 and CDR2 from the germline V gene are MNHEY and SMNVEV (reference sequence). V lost 7 bases and J 6 bases, leaving 16 bases between the germline ends.

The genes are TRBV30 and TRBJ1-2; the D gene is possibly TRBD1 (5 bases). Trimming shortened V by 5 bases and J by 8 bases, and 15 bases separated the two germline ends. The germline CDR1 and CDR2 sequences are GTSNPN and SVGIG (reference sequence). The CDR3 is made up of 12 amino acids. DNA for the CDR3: TGTGCCTGGTTATCCCCAGGGAAGGGCTACACCTTC. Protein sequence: CAWLSPGKGYTF.

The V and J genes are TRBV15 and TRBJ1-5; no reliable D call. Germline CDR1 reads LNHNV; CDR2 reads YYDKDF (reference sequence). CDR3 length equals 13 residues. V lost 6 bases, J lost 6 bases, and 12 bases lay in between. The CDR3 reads CATSRAGGQPQHF. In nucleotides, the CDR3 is TGTGCCACCAGTCGGGCAGGAGGTCAGCCCCAGCATTTT.

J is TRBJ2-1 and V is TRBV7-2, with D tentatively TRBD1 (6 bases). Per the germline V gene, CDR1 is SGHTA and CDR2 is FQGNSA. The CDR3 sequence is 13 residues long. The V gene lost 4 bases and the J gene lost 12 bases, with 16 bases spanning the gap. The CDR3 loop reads CASSSGQTPTQFF. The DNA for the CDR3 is TGTGCCAGCAGCTCCGGACAGACCCCCACGCAGTTCTTC.

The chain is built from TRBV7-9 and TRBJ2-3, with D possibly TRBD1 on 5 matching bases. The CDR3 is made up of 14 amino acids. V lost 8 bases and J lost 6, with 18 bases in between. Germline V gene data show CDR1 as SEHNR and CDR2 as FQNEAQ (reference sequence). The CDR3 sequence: CASFRSGHGDTQYF. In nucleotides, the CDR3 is TGTGCCAGCTTCAGATCAGGGCATGGGGATACGCAGTATTTT.

The CDR3 sequence: CASSPGQPYEQYF. The CDR3 region has the DNA TGTGCCAGCTCACCAGGACAGCCTTACGAGCAGTACTTC. The V call is TRBV18, the J call TRBJ2-7, with D perhaps TRBD1 (6 bases). V was trimmed by 2 bases and J by 4 bases, leaving 9 bases between them. The CDR3 is made up of 13 amino acids. Germline V CDR1 and CDR2: KGHSH, LQKENI. Complete variable domain (other parts from reference TRBV18 and TRBJ2-7): NAGVMQNPRHLVRRRGQEARLRCSPMKGHSHVYWYRQLPEEGLKFMVYLQKENIIDESGMPKERFSAEFPKEGPSILRIQQVVRGDSAAYFCASSPGQPYEQYFGPGTRLTVT.

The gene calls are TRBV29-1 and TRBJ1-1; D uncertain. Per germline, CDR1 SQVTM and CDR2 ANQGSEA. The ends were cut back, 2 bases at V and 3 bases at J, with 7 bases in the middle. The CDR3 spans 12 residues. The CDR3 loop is CSVETQDTEAFF. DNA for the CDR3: TGCAGCGTTGAAACGCAGGACACTGAAGCTTTCTTT.

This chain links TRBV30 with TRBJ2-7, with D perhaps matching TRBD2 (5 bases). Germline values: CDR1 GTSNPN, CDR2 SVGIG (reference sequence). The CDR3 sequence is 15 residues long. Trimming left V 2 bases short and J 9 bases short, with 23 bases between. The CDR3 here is CAWSPGSLGLIGQYF. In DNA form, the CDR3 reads TGTGCCTGGAGTCCCGGAAGCCTAGGACTCATCGGGCAGTACTTC.

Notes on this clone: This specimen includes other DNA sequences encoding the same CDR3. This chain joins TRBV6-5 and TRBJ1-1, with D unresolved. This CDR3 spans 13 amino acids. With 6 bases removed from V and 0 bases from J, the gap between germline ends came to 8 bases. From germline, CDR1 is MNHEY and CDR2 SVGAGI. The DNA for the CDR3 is TGTGCCAGCAGCCGGGGAATGAACACTGAAGCTTTCTTT. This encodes CASSRGMNTEAFF.

The CDR3 reads CASSLGGGSTEAFF. The CDR3 DNA reads as TGTGCCAGCAGCCTCGGAGGAGGCAGCACTGAAGCTTTCTTT. V is TRBV7-8 and J is TRBJ1-1; D call uncertain. With 5 bases removed from V and 4 bases from J, the gap between germline ends came to 14 bases. Germline CDR1 SGHVS, CDR2 FQNEAQ. This CDR3 is 14 amino acids long.

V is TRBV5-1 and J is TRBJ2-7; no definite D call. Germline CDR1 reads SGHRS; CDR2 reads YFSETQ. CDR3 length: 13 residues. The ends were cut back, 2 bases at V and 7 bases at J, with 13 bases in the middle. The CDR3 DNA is TGCGCCAGCAGCTTAGACGGATCGGGTGAGCAGTACTTC. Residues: CASSLDGSGEQYF.

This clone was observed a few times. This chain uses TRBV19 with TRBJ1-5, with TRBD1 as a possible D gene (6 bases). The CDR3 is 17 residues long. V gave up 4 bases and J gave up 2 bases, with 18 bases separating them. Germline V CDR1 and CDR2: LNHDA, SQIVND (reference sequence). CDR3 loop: CASSTRETGSGNQPQHF. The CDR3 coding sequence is TGTGCCAGTAGTACGAGGGAAACAGGGAGCGGCAATCAGCCCCAGCATTTT.

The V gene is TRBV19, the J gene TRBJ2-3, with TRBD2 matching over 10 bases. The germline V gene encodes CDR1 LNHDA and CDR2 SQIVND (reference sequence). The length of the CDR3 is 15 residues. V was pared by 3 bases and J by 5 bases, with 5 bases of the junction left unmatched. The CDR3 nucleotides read TGTGCCAGTAGTATTTATGCTAGCGGGGGAGATACGCAGTATTTT. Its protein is CASSIYASGGDTQYF.

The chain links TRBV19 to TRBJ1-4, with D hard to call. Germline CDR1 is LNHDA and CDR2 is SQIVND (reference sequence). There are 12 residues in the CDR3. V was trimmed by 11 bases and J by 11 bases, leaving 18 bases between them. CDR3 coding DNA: TGTGCCCTCGAGACACCAGAGCGGAAACTGTTTTTT. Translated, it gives CALETPERKLFF.

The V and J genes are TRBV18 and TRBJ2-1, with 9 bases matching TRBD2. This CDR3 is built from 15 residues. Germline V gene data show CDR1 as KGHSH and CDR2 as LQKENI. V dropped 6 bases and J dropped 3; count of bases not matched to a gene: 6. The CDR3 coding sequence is TGTGCCAGCTCTCCCCGACTAGCGGACTACAATGAGCAGTTCTTC. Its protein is CASSPRLADYNEQFF.

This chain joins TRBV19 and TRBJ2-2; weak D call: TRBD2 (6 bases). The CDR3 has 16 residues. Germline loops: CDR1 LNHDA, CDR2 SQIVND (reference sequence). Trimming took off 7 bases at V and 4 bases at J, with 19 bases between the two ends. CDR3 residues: CASTARRDTGTGELFF. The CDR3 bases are TGTGCCAGTACGGCAAGGAGGGATACCGGCACCGGGGAGCTGTTTTTT.

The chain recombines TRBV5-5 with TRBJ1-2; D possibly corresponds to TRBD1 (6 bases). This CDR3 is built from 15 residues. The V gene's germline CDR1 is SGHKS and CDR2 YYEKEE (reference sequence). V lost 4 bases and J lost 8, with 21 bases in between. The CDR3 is CASSDKPRTDRGYTF. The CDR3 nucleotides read TGTGCCAGCAGCGATAAGCCCCGGACAGACCGGGGCTACACCTTC.

This CDR3 is CASRGGGLAKNIQYF. The CDR3 coding sequence is TGTGCCAGCAGGGGAGGGGGACTAGCCAAAAACATTCAGTACTTC. The rearrangement uses TRBV6-5 and TRBJ2-4, with D possibly matching TRBD2 (7 bases). Germline CDR1 and CDR2: MNHEY and SVGAGI. V was pared by 6 bases and J by 0 bases, with 12 bases between. The CDR3 runs 15 residues.

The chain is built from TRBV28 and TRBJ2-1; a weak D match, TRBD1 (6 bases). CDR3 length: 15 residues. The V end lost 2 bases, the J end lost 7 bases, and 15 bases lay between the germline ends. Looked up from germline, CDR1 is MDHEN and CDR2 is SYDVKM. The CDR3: CASSLSKGDRNEQFF. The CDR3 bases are TGTGCCAGCAGTTTAAGTAAGGGGGATAGGAATGAGCAGTTCTTC.

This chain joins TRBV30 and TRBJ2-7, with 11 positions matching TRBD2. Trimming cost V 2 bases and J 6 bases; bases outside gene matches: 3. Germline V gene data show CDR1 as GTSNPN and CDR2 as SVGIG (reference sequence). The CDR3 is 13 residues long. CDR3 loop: CAWSTGLAGEQYF. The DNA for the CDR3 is TGTGCCTGGAGTACTGGACTAGCGGGCGAGCAGTACTTC.

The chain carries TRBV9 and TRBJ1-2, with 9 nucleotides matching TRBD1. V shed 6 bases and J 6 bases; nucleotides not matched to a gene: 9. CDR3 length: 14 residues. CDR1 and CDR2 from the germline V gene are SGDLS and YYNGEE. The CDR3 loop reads CASTIGQGNDGYTF. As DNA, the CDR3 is TGTGCCAGCACGATAGGACAGGGGAATGATGGCTACACCTTC.